A selection of T cell receptor beta chains follows, all from one sample in a study of blood T cell repertoires in COVID-19. Method: immunoSEQ multiplex PCR; TCRdb's copy keeps in-frame clones and lacks some. The sample shows approximately 100,000 clones, approximately 90% of them seen only once. Sequencing was done on a sample of peripheral blood. These receptors all come from a human donor with acute or convalescent COVID-19. The donor label of this sample is uncertain. The CDR3 runs from the conserved cysteine through the conserved F or W. The D gene is left open where the match is weak. Size is omitted from some rows. Given values are once, few, many or a class for expanded clones.

V	J	D	size	CDR3	DNA
TRBV28	TRBJ2-7	TRBD2	-	CASSLKGFLRAGGRLYEQYF	TGTGCCAGCAGTTTAAAGGGGTTTTTAAGAGCGGGAGGGCGTCTCTACGAGCAGTACTTC
TRBV28	TRBJ1-5	-	-	CASSSPAGASRQPQHF	TGTGCCAGCAGTTCGCCCGCGGGGGCATCCCGGCAGCCCCAGCATTTT
TRBV7-9	TRBJ2-5	-	-	CASRLEESPETQYF	TGTGCCAGCAGGTTAGAGGAGAGTCCAGAGACCCAGTACTTC
TRBV5-4	TRBJ1-5	-	-	CASSFQGNQPQHF	TGTGCCAGCAGCTTCCAGGGCAATCAGCCCCAGCATTTT
TRBV5-4	TRBJ2-7	-	once	CASSGGSLTEAYEQYF	TGTGCCAGCAGCGGGGGGAGTCTTACCGAGGCCTACGAGCAGTACTTC
TRBV6-2/TRBV6-3	TRBJ2-3	-	few	CASSLWSVTDTQYF	TGTGCCAGCAGCCTTTGGTCGGTCACAGATACGCAGTATTTT
TRBV19	TRBJ1-2	TRBD1	once	CASSTTRTGNGGYTF	TGTGCCAGTAGTACAACCCGGACAGGGAATGGCGGCTACACCTTC
TRBV7-9	TRBJ2-5	TRBD2	-	CASRDLADQETQYF	TGTGCCAGCAGGGATCTAGCGGACCAAGAGACCCAGTACTTC
TRBV28	TRBJ2-5	TRBD2	-	CASSSPTGTSFRETQYF	TGTGCCAGCAGTTCTCCGACCGGGACTAGCTTTCGGGAGACCCAGTACTTC
TRBV10-3	TRBJ2-7	-	-	CAIREKGQGGREQYF	TGTGCCATCAGGGAGAAGGGGCAGGGGGGTCGGGAGCAGTACTTC
TRBV11-2	TRBJ1-6	TRBD1	-	CASSLGDRYSPLHF	TGTGCCAGCAGCCTAGGGGACAGATATTCACCCCTCCACTTT
TRBV7-2	TRBJ2-1	TRBD2	once	CASSLGARAGGYNEQFF	TGTGCCAGCAGCTTGGGGGCTAGAGCGGGGGGCTACAATGAGCAGTTCTTC
TRBV12-3/TRBV12-4	TRBJ1-2	-	-	CASGRGTNYGYTF	TGTGCCAGCGGCAGGGGAACTAACTATGGCTACACCTTC
TRBV19	TRBJ1-1	-	-	CASSRGLGADIFF	TGTGCCAGTAGTAGGGGCCTTGGGGCAGATATTTTCTTT
TRBV27	TRBJ2-1	TRBD2	once	CASSLSDPAGAPYNEQFF	TGTGCCAGCAGTTTATCGGATCCAGCGGGAGCCCCCTACAATGAGCAGTTCTTC
TRBV5-1	TRBJ2-1	-	once	CASSLGVGGLYNEQFF	TGCGCCAGCAGCTTGGGAGTCGGGGGGCTCTACAATGAGCAGTTCTTC
TRBV28	TRBJ1-2	TRBD1	-	CASSLRQGGRVNGYTF	TGTGCCAGCAGCCTAAGACAGGGGGGGCGGGTCAATGGCTACACCTTC
TRBV5-1	TRBJ1-1	TRBD1	-	CASSPERGQPNTEAFF	TGCGCCAGCAGCCCCGAACGGGGACAGCCGAACACTGAAGCTTTCTTT